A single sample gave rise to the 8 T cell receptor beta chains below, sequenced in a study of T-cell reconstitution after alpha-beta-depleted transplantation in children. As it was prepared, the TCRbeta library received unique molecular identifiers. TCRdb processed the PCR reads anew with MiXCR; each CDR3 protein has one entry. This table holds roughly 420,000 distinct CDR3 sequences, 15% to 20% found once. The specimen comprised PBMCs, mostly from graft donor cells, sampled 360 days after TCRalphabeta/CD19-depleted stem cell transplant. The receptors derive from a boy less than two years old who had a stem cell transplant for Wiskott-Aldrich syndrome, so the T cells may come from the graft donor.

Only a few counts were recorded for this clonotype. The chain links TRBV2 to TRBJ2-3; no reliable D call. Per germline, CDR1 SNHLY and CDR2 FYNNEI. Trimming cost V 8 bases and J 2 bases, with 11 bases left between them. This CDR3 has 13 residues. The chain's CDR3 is CASRPKSTDTQYF. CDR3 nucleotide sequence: TGTGCCAGCCGCCCCAAATCCACAGATACGCAGTATTTT.

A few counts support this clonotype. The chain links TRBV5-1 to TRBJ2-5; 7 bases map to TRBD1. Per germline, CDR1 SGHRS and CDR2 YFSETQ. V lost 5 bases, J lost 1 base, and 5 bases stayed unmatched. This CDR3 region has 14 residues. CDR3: CASSYGQVQETQYF. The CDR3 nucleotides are TGCGCCAGCAGTTACGGACAGGTCCAAGAGACCCAGTACTTC.

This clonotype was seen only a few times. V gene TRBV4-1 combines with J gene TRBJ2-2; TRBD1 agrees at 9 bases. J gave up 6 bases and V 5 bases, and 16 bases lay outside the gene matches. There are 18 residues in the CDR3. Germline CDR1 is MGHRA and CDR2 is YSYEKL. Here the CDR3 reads CASSETLSGTGSSGELFF. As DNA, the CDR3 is TGCGCCAGCAGCGAGACTTTATCCGGGACAGGGTCCTCCGGGGAGCTGTTTTTT.

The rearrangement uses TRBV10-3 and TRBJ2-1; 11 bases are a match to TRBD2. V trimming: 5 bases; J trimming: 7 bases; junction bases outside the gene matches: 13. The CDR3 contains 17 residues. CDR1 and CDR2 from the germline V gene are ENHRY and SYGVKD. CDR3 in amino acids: CAISLRRGVAGGNEQFF. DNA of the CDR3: TGTGCCATCAGTCTACGTCGTGGGGTAGCGGGGGGGAATGAGCAGTTCTTC.

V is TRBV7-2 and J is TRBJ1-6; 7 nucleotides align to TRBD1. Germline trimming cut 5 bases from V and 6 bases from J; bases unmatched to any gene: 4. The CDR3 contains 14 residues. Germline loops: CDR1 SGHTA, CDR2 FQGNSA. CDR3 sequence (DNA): TGTGCCAGCAGCCAAAGACAGGGTAATTCACCCCTCCACTTT. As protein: CASSQRQGNSPLHF.

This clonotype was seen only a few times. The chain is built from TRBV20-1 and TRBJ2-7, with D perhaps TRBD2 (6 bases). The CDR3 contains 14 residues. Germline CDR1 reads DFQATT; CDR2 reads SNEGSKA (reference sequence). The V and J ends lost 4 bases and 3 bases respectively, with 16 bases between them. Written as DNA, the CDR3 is TGCAGTGCTACGAACCGGCGGGGAGACTACGAGCAGTACTTC. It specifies CSATNRRGDYEQYF.

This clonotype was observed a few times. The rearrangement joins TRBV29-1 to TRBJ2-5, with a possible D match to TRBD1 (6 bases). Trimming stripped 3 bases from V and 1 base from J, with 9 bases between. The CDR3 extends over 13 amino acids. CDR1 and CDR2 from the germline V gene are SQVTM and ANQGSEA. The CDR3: CSVEGHFQETQYF. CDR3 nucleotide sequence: TGCAGCGTTGAGGGACACTTCCAAGAGACCCAGTACTTC.

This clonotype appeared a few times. In nucleotides, the CDR3 is TGCAGCGTCGCCGGGCTGTTGAACACTGAAGCTTTCTTT. It translates to CSVAGLLNTEAFF. The V gene is TRBV29-1, the J gene TRBJ1-1; no definite D call. The V and J ends lost 6 bases and 0 bases respectively, with 11 bases between them. Germline-derived CDR1 and CDR2 are SQVTM and ANQGSEA. The CDR3 length is 13 residues.